These 2 T cell receptor beta chains share one sample of origin, sequenced in a study of CD8 T cells in Susac syndrome. Reverse transcription of about 0.45 to 1 ug RNA was carried out with random hexamers. Via MiXCR, TCRdb re-called the immunoSEQ multiplex PCR reads, giving one row per CDR3 protein. Found here are 400,000 or so distinct CDR3 sequences, 85% to 90% of them singletons; the top ten hold 0.09% to 0.15%. Sequencing used CD8+ T cells from PBMCs. These receptors were taken from a human donor with multiple sclerosis.

There are a few counts of this clonotype. The rearrangement uses TRBV28 and TRBJ2-1; D gene unclear. Germline assignment: CDR1 MDHEN and CDR2 SYDVKM. V lost 2 bases, J lost 4 bases, and 9 bases lay in between. The CDR3 totals 14 residues. CDR3: CASSLRDSYNEQFF. The DNA of the CDR3 is TGTGCCAGCAGTTTACGTGACTCTTACAATGAGCAGTTCTTC. Complete variable domain (other parts from reference TRBV28 and TRBJ2-1): DVKVTQSSRYLVKRTGEKVFLECVQDMDHENMFWYRQDPGLGLRLIYFSYDVKMKEKGDIPEGYSVSREKKERFSLILESASTNQTSMYLCASSLRDSYNEQFFGPGTRLTVL.

The chain combines TRBV28 with TRBJ2-3; TRBD2 aligns across 14 bases. CDR1 and CDR2 from the germline V gene are MDHEN and SYDVKM. Trimming took 5 bases from V and 4 from J; bases not matched to a gene: 5. The CDR3 covers 16 residues. CDR3 nucleotides: TGTGCCAGCAGTCTACCGGGACTAGCGGGAGCAGATACGCAGTATTTT. This translates into CASSLPGLAGADTQYF.